This T cell receptor beta chain was captured by sequencing in a study of regulatory T cells in long-lasting Graves disease. Researchers made TCR beta libraries by using iRepertoire HTBI primers and running Arm-PCR on CDR3 regions. TCRdb independently ran MiXCR on the multiplex PCR reads; one entry per CDR3 protein. The repertoire has roughly 430,000 distinct CDR3 sequences, under 25% of them found once; the top ten carry around an eighth. Time point: persistent/refractory GD, antithyroid drugs over 5 years with positive TRAb. The TCR library was made from RNA extracted from PBMCs. Trimming left V 2 bases short and J 6 bases short, with 14 bases between. This CDR3 spans 14 amino acids. Germline CDR1 and CDR2: SNHLY and FYNNEI.

The clonotype was recovered from a female donor with Graves disease. The V gene is TRBV2, the J gene TRBJ2-7, with D maybe TRBD2 (5 bases). The source material was peripheral blood mononuclear cells (PBMCs), sampled when the disease was refractory, from a patient treated with antithyroid drugs. The CDR3 DNA reads TGTGCCAGCAGTGAACTCCTAGCTACGGTCGAGCAGTACTTC. It translates to CASSELLATVEQYF. The full variable domain, its missing parts supplied by reference TRBV2 and TRBJ2-7, is EPEVTQTPSHQVTQMGQEVILRCVPISNHLYFYWYRQILGQKVEFLVSFYNNEISEKSEIFDDQFSVERPDGSNFTLKIRSTKLEDSAMYFCASSELLATVEQYFGPGTRLTVT.